In its sample, the clone carrying this T cell receptor beta chain was seen a few times. Trimming shortened V by 3 bases and J by 5 bases, and 9 bases separated the two germline ends. Germline V gene lookup returns CDR1 SGHRS and CDR2 YFSETQ. There are 12 residues in the CDR3. The data belong to a study of Graves' ophthalmopathy and Graves' hyperthyroidism. The study amplified TCR beta CDR3 regions using RNA transcripts. RT-PCR in the first round used HTBI primers; a second-round multiplex PCR followed. Each CDR3 protein is one row after TCRdb ran MiXCR on the multiplex PCR reads. The table shows almost 400,000 distinct CDR3 sequences, with approximately 16% occurring only once.

The chain recombines TRBV5-1 with TRBJ2-7, with D possibly TRBD1 on 5 matching bases. The source is a young woman with Graves' ophthalmopathy. The sequenced material came from peripheral blood. As DNA, the CDR3 is TGCGCCAGCAGCTACGACAGCCACGAGCAGTACTTC. It is translated as CASSYDSHEQYF.